Shown below are 14 T cell receptor beta chains from a single sample sequenced in a study of T cell responses to AZD1222 COVID-19 vaccine. Clones were read by immunoSEQ multiplex PCR, and TCRdb kept only the in-frame ones, dropping some. The sample shows about 140,000 clones, and under 2.5% sits with its ten largest clones. Sequenced: peripheral blood. All receptors come from an adult in good health.

The chain combines TRBV4-1 with TRBJ2-5; D call uncertain. The CDR3 length is 13 residues. V was shortened by 1 base and J by 2 bases, with 5 bases between the two germline ends. Germline V gives CDR1 MGHRA, CDR2 YSYEKL. DNA for the CDR3: TGCGCCAGCAGCCAAGCCAGTCAAGAGACCCAGTACTTC. Amino acid sequence: CASSQASQETQYF.

The J gene is TRBJ2-2, the V gene TRBV5-1; D is possibly TRBD1 or TRBD2 (6 bases each). The germline V gene has CDR1 SGHRS and CDR2 YFSETQ. V was cut by 4 bases and J by 2 bases, with 12 bases left in between. This CDR3 has 15 amino acids. The CDR3 loop reads CASSPGGQNTGELFF. The DNA for the CDR3 is TGCGCCAGCAGCCCCGGGGGACAAAACACCGGGGAGCTGTTTTTT.

V gene TRBV7-8 combines with J gene TRBJ1-2; no definite D call. The germline V and J ends were trimmed by 0 bases and 11 bases, with 19 bases remaining between them. The CDR3 spans 15 residues. CDR1 is SGHVS and CDR2 is FQNEAQ in the germline V gene. CDR3 nucleotide sequence: TGTGCCAGCAGCTTAGCGCAGATATTGGGCCCCGTATACACCTTC. It is translated as CASSLAQILGPVYTF.

V gene TRBV30 combines with J gene TRBJ2-7; D is possibly TRBD2 (5 bases). CDR3 length equals 11 residues. Germline CDR1 is GTSNPN and CDR2 is SVGIG (reference sequence). Between the trimmed V and J ends, which lost 3 bases and 6 bases, there was a span of 9 bases. The CDR3 DNA follows: TGTGCCTGGAGCGCGGGTGGCGAGCAGTACTTC. It codes for CAWSAGGEQYF.

The chain uses TRBV3-1 (or the pseudogene TRBV3-2) and TRBJ2-1; 10 bases fit TRBD2. The CDR3 covers 15 residues. The J segment lost 8 bases and the V segment lost 0 bases, leaving 4 bases of the junction unmatched. Germline lookup yields CDR1 LGHDT and CDR2 YNNKEL (reference sequence). This CDR3 reads CASSQDLAGEHEQFF. DNA of the CDR3: TGTGCCAGCAGCCAAGACCTAGCGGGGGAGCATGAGCAGTTCTTC.

The V call is TRBV5-1, the J call TRBJ2-7, with 12 bases aligning to TRBD1. Germline-derived CDR1 and CDR2 are SGHRS and YFSETQ. The CDR3 totals 15 residues. The J segment lost 5 bases and the V segment lost 3 bases, leaving 6 bases of the junction unmatched. CDR3 protein: CASSSSGTGGDEQYF. CDR3 sequence (DNA): TGCGCCAGCAGCTCATCCGGGACAGGGGGCGACGAGCAGTACTTC.

CDR3 amino acids: CASSSRGGSGSADTQYF. The CDR3 bases are TGTGCCAGCAGCTCCCGGGGGGGCTCGGGGAGCGCAGATACGCAGTATTTT. The chain is built from TRBV7-2 and TRBJ2-3, with 8 nucleotides matching TRBD2. The length of the CDR3 is 17 residues. Germline V gives CDR1 SGHTA, CDR2 FQGNSA. The junction had 13 bases not matched to a gene; V was cut back by 4 bases and J by 4 bases. Full variable domain (rest looked up from reference TRBV7-2 and TRBJ2-3): GAGVSQSPSNKVTEKGKDVELRCDPISGHTALYWYRQSLGQGLEFLIYFQGNSAPDKSGLPSDRFSAERTGGSVSTLTIQRTQQEDSAVYLCASSSRGGSGSADTQYFGPGTRLTVL.

As concerns this clone: The junction differs from germline at one of its ends, possibly a read error. V and J are TRBV4-2 and TRBJ1-5; 8 nucleotides line up with TRBD1. Germline loops: CDR1 LGHNA, CDR2 YNFKEQ. This CDR3 comprises 15 residues. This CDR3 reads CASSKDRGGNQPQHF. The DNA for the CDR3 is TGTGCCAGCAGCAAAGACAGGGGAGGCAATCAGCCCCAGCATTTT.

The V gene is TRBV11-1, the J gene TRBJ1-2, with 7 bases aligning to TRBD1. Per the germline V gene, CDR1 is SGHAT and CDR2 is FQDESV (reference sequence). V gave up 4 bases and J gave up 8 bases; unmatched junction bases: 13. CDR3 length equals 15 residues. CDR3 in amino acids: CASSWSDSGDSGYTF. CDR3 nucleotide sequence: TGTGCCAGCAGCTGGTCGGATTCGGGGGACAGCGGCTACACCTTC.

This chain connects TRBV7-9 to TRBJ1-2, with TRBD1 identical over 8 bases. Germline values: CDR1 SEHNR, CDR2 FQNEAQ (reference sequence). CDR3 length: 18 residues. V trimming: 1 base; J trimming: 8 bases; junction bases outside the gene matches: 18. The CDR3 nucleotides read TGTGCCAGCAGCTTAGAGACCATCGGAGGGACAGGTTCTGGAGGCTACACCTTC. It codes for CASSLETIGGTGSGGYTF.

The rearrangement joins TRBV5-5 to TRBJ2-1; maybe TRBD2 (5 bases). This CDR3 comprises 15 residues. V was cut by 3 bases and J by 9 bases, with 19 bases left in between. Germline values: CDR1 SGHKS, CDR2 YYEKEE (reference sequence). CDR3 sequence: CASSYRRGFSSEQFF. The CDR3 DNA follows: TGTGCCAGCAGCTATCGACGAGGGTTTTCCAGTGAGCAGTTCTTC.

Worth noting for this clone: At the DNA level, this CDR3 is encoded by other sequences in the same sample as well. V and J are TRBV7-2 and TRBJ2-3; TRBD2 matches 11 bases. Germline lookup yields CDR1 SGHTA and CDR2 FQGNSA. The J segment lost 4 bases and the V segment lost 3 bases, leaving 6 bases of the junction unmatched. The CDR3 runs to 16 residues. The CDR3 nucleotides are TGTGCCAGCAGCTTTAGCGGGGGGGCTGGGGCAGATACGCAGTATTTT. Its translation is CASSFSGGAGADTQYF.

CDR3 DNA sequence: TGTGCCAGCAGCCAAGATTTTATTGGGACCGCGCAATATAATTCACCCCTCCACTTT. It codes for CASSQDFIGTAQYNSPLHF. The chain carries TRBV3-1 (or the pseudogene TRBV3-2) and TRBJ1-6, with D tentatively TRBD1 (5 bases). Trimming left V 0 bases short and J 4 bases short, with 19 bases between. The germline V gene encodes CDR1 LGHDT and CDR2 YNNKEL (reference sequence). This CDR3 is 19 amino acids long.

The genes are TRBV7-2 and TRBJ2-5; 8 nucleotides line up with TRBD2. V was pared by 6 bases and J by 5 bases, with 20 bases of the junction left unmatched. This CDR3 comprises 18 residues. CDR1 is SGHTA, CDR2 FQGNSA, per germline. The CDR3 sequence is CASREVGLAGYRAETQYF. CDR3 DNA: TGTGCCAGCAGGGAAGTAGGGTTAGCGGGGTACAGAGCGGAGACCCAGTACTTC. Supplemented by reference TRBV7-2 and TRBJ2-5, the full variable domain reads GAGVSQSPSNKVTEKGKDVELRCDPISGHTALYWYRQSLGQGLEFLIYFQGNSAPDKSGLPSDRFSAERTGGSVSTLTIQRTQQEDSAVYLCASREVGLAGYRAETQYFGPGTRLLVL.